This T cell receptor beta chain was captured by sequencing in a study of cytomegalovirus exposure and HLA in healthy donors. The PCR employed 60 Vbeta primers together with 13 Jbeta primers. TCRdb's copy holds only in-frame clones and misses some; the assay was immunoSEQ multiplex PCR. The sample consists of around 100,000 clones, over 70% of them appearing once. Study-wide results and caveats: A classifier reportedly called cytomegalovirus status with high sensitivity and specificity. As was reported, the HLA-A and HLA-B alleles of most subjects were accurately predicted from TCR beta sequences. By a later analysis, the bulk of CMV-associated TCR beta chains appeared HLA-restricted. As confirmed in vitro, three CMV-associated chains were specific for CMV antigens.

V dropped 6 bases and J dropped 3 bases, with 11 bases sitting between them. CDR1 and CDR2 from the germline V gene are MDHEN and SYDVKM. CDR3 size: 14 residues. A note on this clone: Its antigen is unidentified.

The sequence derives from a man in his fifties in good health and CMV-seropositive. The chain has TRBV28 and TRBJ1-4, with a possible D match to TRBD1 (5 bases). Sample: PBMCs. This chain's CDR3 is CASSLGRANEKLFF. DNA for the CDR3: TGTGCCAGCAGCCTCGGCAGGGCTAATGAAAAACTGTTTTTT.